The rows below give T cell receptor beta chains drawn from one sample of a study of blood T cell repertoires in COVID-19. The repertoire was sequenced with immunoSEQ multiplex PCR; TCRdb's copy has only in-frame clones and lacks some. The table records approximately 200,000 clones, 70% to 80% of them present only once. The sample was peripheral blood. All receptors derive from a woman in her thirties or forties with COVID-19, enrolled during active disease. Each CDR3 is given with its conserved first and last residue. Fields, in order: V gene, CDR3 length, clone size, D gene, J gene, CDR3 DNA, CDR3 protein. The D gene is left open where the match is weak. The size entry is marked missing in some rows and otherwise reads once, few, many or a size class.

>TRBV5-6|15|NA|NA|TRBJ2-7
TGTGCCAGCAGCCCAAAACCCACAGGCACCTACGAGCAGTACTTC
CASSPKPTGTYEQYF
>TRBV12-5|12|few|NA|TRBJ2-1
TGTGCTAGTGGTTTAGAGGGAGCGGACCAGTTCTTC
CASGLEGADQFF
>TRBV3-1/TRBV3-2|14|NA|TRBD2|TRBJ2-2
TGTGCCAGCAGCCCAGCGGGAGTTACCGGGGAGCTGTTTTTT
CASSPAGVTGELFF
>TRBV10-3|14|NA|TRBD1|TRBJ1-1
TGTGCCACGAAGGAGACAGGGTCGAACACTGAAGCTTTCTTT
CATKETGSNTEAFF
>TRBV7-9|15|once|NA|TRBJ1-4
TGTGCCAGCAGCTTATCGGGGATTATTGAAGAAAAACTGTTTTTT
CASSLSGIIEEKLFF
>TRBV7-6|16|NA|TRBD1|TRBJ2-5
TGTGCCAGCAGCTTATGGACAGGGCCATCCCAAGAGACCCAGTACTTC
CASSLWTGPSQETQYF
>TRBV6-2/TRBV6-3|17|NA|NA|TRBJ2-3
TGTGCCAGCAGTTACTCCTCAGGCGGGGGCCTCATCGATACGCAGTATTTT
CASSYSSGGGLIDTQYF
>TRBV21-1|16|once|NA|TRBJ1-3
TGTGCCAGCAGCCCGGGGGAACAGGTGGAAGGAAACACCATATATTTT
CASSPGEQVEGNTIYF
>TRBV5-1|14|once|TRBD2|TRBJ2-7
TGCGCCAGCAGCTCCAGTTTAGCGGGTGGCGAGCAGTACTTC
CASSSSLAGGEQYF
>TRBV7-2|16|NA|NA|TRBJ2-4
TGTGCCAGCAGCTTAGGATTTGGCGGGGCCAAAAACATTCAGTACTTC
CASSLGFGGAKNIQYF
>TRBV7-9|15|NA|TRBD2|TRBJ2-3
TGTGCCAGCAGCCGTAGCGGGAGCCAGACAGATACGCAGTATTTT
CASSRSGSQTDTQYF
>TRBV5-6|14|NA|TRBD1|TRBJ1-3
TGTGCCAGCAGCTCCCCGGGACAGGGGCCCATCCGACAATTT
CASSSPGQGPIRQF
>TRBV7-2|16|NA|TRBD2|TRBJ2-7
TGTGCCAGCAGCTTATCGGGACTAGCGGGAGGCCCCGAGCAGTACTTC
CASSLSGLAGGPEQYF
>TRBV12-3/TRBV12-4|13|NA|NA|TRBJ1-2
TGTGCCAGCAGTCAGACAGGCTCCTATGGCTACACCTTC
CASSQTGSYGYTF
>TRBV5-1|14|NA|TRBD1|TRBJ2-3
TGCGCCAGCAGAGGACAGGGGAGGGGAGATACGCAGTATTTT
CASRGQGRGDTQYF
>TRBV12-3/TRBV12-4|13|NA|NA|TRBJ1-3
TGTGCCAGCAGTTCGGTCTCTGGAAACACCATATATTTT
CASSSVSGNTIYF
>TRBV18|14|NA|TRBD1|TRBJ1-1
TGTGCCAGCTCGTACGGACAGGGGAACACTGAAGCTTTCTTT
CASSYGQGNTEAFF
>TRBV10-3|14|NA|NA|TRBJ1-2
TGTGCCATCCGAGAACCCAACAGGTACTATGGCTACACCTTC
CAIREPNRYYGYTF
>TRBV4-1|18|NA|TRBD1|TRBJ2-7
TGCGCCAGCAGCCAAGATACCTCTACCAGGGGGAAGTCCTACGAGCAGTACTTC
CASSQDTSTRGKSYEQYF
>TRBV18|13|few|NA|TRBJ1-1
TGTGCCAGCTCACCTCCAGAAGTCACTGAAGCTTTCTTT
CASSPPEVTEAFF
>TRBV7-2|12|once|NA|TRBJ2-2
TGTGCCAGCAGCTCCAGAACCGGGGAGCTGTTTTTT
CASSSRTGELFF
>TRBV6-2/TRBV6-3|16|NA|TRBD2|TRBJ2-5
TGTGCCAGCAGTCAATCCGGGGCGGGAGCTCATGAGACCCAGTACTTC
CASSQSGAGAHETQYF
>TRBV6-5|13|NA|TRBD1|TRBJ1-3
TGTGCCAGCTCGACAGGGGCCGGGGGGACCATATATTTT
CASSTGAGGTIYF
>TRBV6-2/TRBV6-3|14|NA|NA|TRBJ1-2
TGTGCCAGCAGTTACCCGGGTAATTACTATGGCTACACCTTC
CASSYPGNYYGYTF
>TRBV27|15|NA|NA|TRBJ1-4
TGTGCCAGCAGTATGTCCTATGCAACTAATGAAAAACTGTTTTTT
CASSMSYATNEKLFF
>TRBV5-1|15|NA|TRBD2|TRBJ2-2
TGCGCCAGCAGAAGACTAGCGGGAAACACCGGGGAGCTGTTTTTT
CASRRLAGNTGELFF
>TRBV27|14|NA|NA|TRBJ2-3
TGTGCCAGCAGTTTTATCGGGGGATCAGATACGCAGTATTTT
CASSFIGGSDTQYF
>TRBV9|15|NA|TRBD1|TRBJ1-3
TGTGCCAGCAGCCCCCGACAGGGCTCTGGAAACACCATATATTTT
CASSPRQGSGNTIYF
>TRBV19|13|NA|NA|TRBJ1-5
TGTGCCAGTAGTCCCCGTACGAGGCAGCCCCAGCATTTT
CASSPRTRQPQHF
>TRBV7-9|12|NA|NA|TRBJ2-7
TGTGCCAGCGGGTCAGGTGAGGGCGAGCAGTACTTC
CASGSGEGEQYF
>TRBV21-1|14|once|NA|TRBJ1-6
TGTGCCAGCAGCACCGGACAGTATAATTCACCCCTCCACTTT
CASSTGQYNSPLHF
>TRBV2|14|NA|NA|TRBJ2-1
TGTGCCAGCAACATACTCCGGGTATCCCATGAGCAGTTCTTC
CASNILRVSHEQFF
>TRBV5-4|17|NA|TRBD2|TRBJ2-4
TGTGCCAGCAGCCAGGGCGGGGGAGGGATAGCCAAAAACATTCAGTACTTC
CASSQGGGGIAKNIQYF
>TRBV6-5|13|NA|TRBD2|TRBJ2-1
TGTGCCAGCCTAGCGGCCCGGAGGGACGAGCAGTTCTTC
CASLAARRDEQFF
>TRBV11-2|14|NA|NA|TRBJ1-6
TGTGCCAGCAGCTCACAGGGACCCAATTCACCCCTCCACTTT
CASSSQGPNSPLHF
>TRBV3-1/TRBV3-2|15|NA|TRBD1|TRBJ1-6
TGTGCCAGCAGCCGGGGACAGGCGAATAATTCACCCCTCCACTTT
CASSRGQANNSPLHF